The entry below describes one T cell receptor beta chain. This sample is part of a study of identical twins. TCRdb itself ran the 5' RACE reads through MiXCR, one entry per CDR3 protein. The sample has under 900,000 distinct CDR3 sequences; approximately 18% are singletons. The CDR3 is made up of 12 amino acids. Deletions cut 5 bases from V and 6 bases from J, with 14 bases between. Per the germline V gene, CDR1 is SQVTM and CDR2 is ANQGSEA. These data were also reused for a study on T cells expressing NK-cell markers.

The receptor was derived from a woman aged 18-29 years in good health. The genes are TRBV29-1 and TRBJ2-7, with D possibly being TRBD1 (6 bases). The sequenced sample was PBMCs. CDR3 in DNA: TGCAGCGTTTCAAAGGGGGTGAGCGAGCAGTACTTC. Amino acids: CSVSKGVSEQYF.